This T cell receptor (beta chain) stems from a study of regulatory T cells in long-lasting Graves disease. Time point: persistent/refractory GD, antithyroid drugs over 5 years with positive TRAb. TCR sequences were obtained from RNA taken from PBMCs. Many counts were recorded for this clonotype. V gave up 6 bases and J gave up 0 bases; unmatched junction bases: 5. This CDR3 is 15 amino acids long. CDR1 DFQATT and CDR2 SNEGSKA come from the germline V gene (reference sequence). HTBI primers from iRepertoire and Arm-PCR of CDR3 regions yielded the TCR beta libraries. Methods used by the authors: Samples revealed fewer than 65 TRBV and fewer than 15 TRBJ segments. TCRdb used MiXCR to reprocess the multiplex PCR reads, holding one entry per CDR3 protein. The V and J calls follow TCRdb's processing rather than the paper's. The sample shows roughly 430,000 distinct CDR3 sequences, roughly a fifth of them seen only once.

This chain links TRBV20-1 with TRBJ2-6; 7 nucleotides agree with TRBD1. This receptor was obtained from a female donor with Graves disease. The specimen comprised peripheral blood mononuclear cells (PBMCs), sampled when the disease was refractory, from a patient treated with antithyroid drugs. Here the CDR3 reads CSAPGQSSGANVLTF. CDR3 nucleotides: TGCAGTGCACCGGGACAGAGCTCTGGGGCCAACGTCCTGACTTTC.